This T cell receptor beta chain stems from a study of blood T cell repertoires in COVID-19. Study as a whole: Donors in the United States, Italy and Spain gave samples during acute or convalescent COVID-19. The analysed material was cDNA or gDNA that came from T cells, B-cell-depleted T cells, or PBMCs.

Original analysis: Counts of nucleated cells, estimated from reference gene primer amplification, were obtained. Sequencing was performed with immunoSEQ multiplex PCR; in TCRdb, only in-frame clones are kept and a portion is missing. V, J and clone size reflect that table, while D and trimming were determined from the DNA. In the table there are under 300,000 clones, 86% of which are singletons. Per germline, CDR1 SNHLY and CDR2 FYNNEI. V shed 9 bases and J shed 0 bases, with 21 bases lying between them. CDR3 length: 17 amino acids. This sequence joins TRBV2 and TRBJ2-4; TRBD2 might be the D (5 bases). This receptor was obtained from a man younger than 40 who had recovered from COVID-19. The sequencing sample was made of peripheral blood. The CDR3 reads CASKQDRLLLAKNIQYF. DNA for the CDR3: TGTGCCAGTAAGCAAGACCGACTATTACTAGCCAAAAACATTCAGTACTTC. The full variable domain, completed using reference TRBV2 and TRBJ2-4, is EPEVTQTPSHQVTQMGQEVILRCVPISNHLYFYWYRQILGQKVEFLVSFYNNEISEKSEIFDDQFSVERPDGSNFTLKIRSTKLEDSAMYFCASKQDRLLLAKNIQYFGAGTRLSVL.